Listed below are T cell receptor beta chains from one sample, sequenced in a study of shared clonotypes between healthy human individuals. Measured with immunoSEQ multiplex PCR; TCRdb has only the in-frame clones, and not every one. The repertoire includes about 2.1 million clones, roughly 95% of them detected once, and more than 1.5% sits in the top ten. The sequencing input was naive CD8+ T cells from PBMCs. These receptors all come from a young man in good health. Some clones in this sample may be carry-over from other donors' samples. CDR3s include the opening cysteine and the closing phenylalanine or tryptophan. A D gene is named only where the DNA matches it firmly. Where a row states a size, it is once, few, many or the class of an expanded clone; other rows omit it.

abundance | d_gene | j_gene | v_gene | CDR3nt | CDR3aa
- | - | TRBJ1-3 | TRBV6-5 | TGTGCCAGCAGAAAGGACATCCCTGGAAACACCATATATTTT | CASRKDIPGNTIYF
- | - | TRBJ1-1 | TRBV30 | TGTGCCTGGAGCAGGGGATACACTGAAGCTTTCTTT | CAWSRGYTEAFF
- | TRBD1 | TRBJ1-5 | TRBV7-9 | TGTGCCAGCAGCTTAGCACAGGGGATGAAGAAGCATTTT | CASSLAQGMKKHF
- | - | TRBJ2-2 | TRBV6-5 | TGTGCCAGCAGTTACCTAAGGGGGGACGGGGAGCTGTTTTTT | CASSYLRGDGELFF
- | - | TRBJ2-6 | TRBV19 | TGTGCCAGTAGTCCCGGCTGGGCCAACGTCCTGACTTTC | CASSPGWANVLTF
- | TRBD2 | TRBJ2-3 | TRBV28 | TGTGCCAGCAGTGATCCTCTCTGGGCGGGGGGGATTGATACGCAGTATTTT | CASSDPLWAGGIDTQYF
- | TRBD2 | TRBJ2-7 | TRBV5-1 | TGCGCCAGCAGCCCAGCGGGAGGATCCTACGAGCAGTACTTC | CASSPAGGSYEQYF
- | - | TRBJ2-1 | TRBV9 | TGTGCCAGCAGCCCTATAGAGGGAGGGGGTACCTACAATGAGCAGTTCTTC | CASSPIEGGGTYNEQFF
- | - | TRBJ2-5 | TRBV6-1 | TGTGCCAGCAGTGAAGCCCGGGCCGCGGCTCGGGAGACCCAGTACTTC | CASSEARAAARETQYF
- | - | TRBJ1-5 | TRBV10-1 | TGCGCCAGCAGTGACGGGCAGGGAGGGAATCAGCCCCAGCATTTT | CASSDGQGGNQPQHF
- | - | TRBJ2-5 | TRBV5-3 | TGTGCCAGACGACCTCGGCCGCTTGGAGAGACCCAGTACTTC | CARRPRPLGETQYF
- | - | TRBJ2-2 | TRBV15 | TGTGCCACCACAGAGGCCTGGAGCACCGGGGAGCTGTTTTTT | CATTEAWSTGELFF
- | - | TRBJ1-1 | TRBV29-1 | TGCAGCGTGTTATGGGATTACACTGAAGCTTTCTTT | CSVLWDYTEAFF
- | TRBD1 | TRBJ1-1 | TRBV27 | TGTGCCAGCAGTTTGTCACAGGGGAGCACTGAAGCTTTCTTT | CASSLSQGSTEAFF
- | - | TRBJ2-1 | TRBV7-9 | TGTGCCAGCATCGACCGATTGGGGGTCAATGAGCAGTTCTTC | CASIDRLGVNEQFF
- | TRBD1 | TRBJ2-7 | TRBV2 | TGTGCCAGCAGTTGGGGACAGGGAAACTACGAGCAGTACTTC | CASSWGQGNYEQYF
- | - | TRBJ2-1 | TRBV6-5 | TGTGCCAGCAGGGCACCTAGATCCTGGAGTGAGCAGTTCTTC | CASRAPRSWSEQFF
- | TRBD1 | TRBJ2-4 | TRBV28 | TGTGCCAGCAGCGCACAGGGGGCCTTGGTGAACATTCAGTACTTC | CASSAQGALVNIQYF
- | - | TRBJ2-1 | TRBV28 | TGTGCCAGCAGTTTGTGGCAGTACAATGAGCAGTTCTTC | CASSLWQYNEQFF
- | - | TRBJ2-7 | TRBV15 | TGTGCCATAAGAGAGGGCAGGGCCTACGAGCAGTACTTC | CAIREGRAYEQYF
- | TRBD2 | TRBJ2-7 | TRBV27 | TGTGCCAGCAGTTTATCGCAGGGACTACCCCCCTACGAGCAGTACTTC | CASSLSQGLPPYEQYF
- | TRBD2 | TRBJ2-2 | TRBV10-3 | TGTGCCATCAGTGAGAGGGCTAGCGGGAACACCGGGGAGCTGTTTTTT | CAISERASGNTGELFF
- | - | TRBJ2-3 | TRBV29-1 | TGCAGCCTCTCTCCAAAGACAGCAAGCACAGATACGCAGTATTTT | CSLSPKTASTDTQYF
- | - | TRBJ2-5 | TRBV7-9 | TGTGCCAGCAGCTTCGGAACGGAGACCCAGTACTTC | CASSFGTETQYF
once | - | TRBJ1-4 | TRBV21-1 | TGTGCCAGCAGCACCTCACGACTGTTTGAAAAACTGTTTTTT | CASSTSRLFEKLFF
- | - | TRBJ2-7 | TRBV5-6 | TGTGCCAGCAGCTTGGTTATGGCAGGACCCTACGAGCAGTACTTC | CASSLVMAGPYEQYF
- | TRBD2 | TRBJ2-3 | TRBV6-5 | TGTGCCAGCAGCTTACGGACTAGCGGGAGCGATACGCAGTATTTT | CASSLRTSGSDTQYF
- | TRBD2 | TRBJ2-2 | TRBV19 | TGTGCCAGTATCCAAGGGAGGGCGGCTGGCGGGGAGCTGTTTTTT | CASIQGRAAGGELFF
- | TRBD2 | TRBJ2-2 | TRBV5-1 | TGCGCCAGCAGCTTGGGACTAGCGGGAGGCAACACCGGGGAGCTGTTTTTT | CASSLGLAGGNTGELFF
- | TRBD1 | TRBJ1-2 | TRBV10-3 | TGTGCCATCCCTACCGAACCGGGACAGGGGTTCCGTGGCTACACCTTC | CAIPTEPGQGFRGYTF
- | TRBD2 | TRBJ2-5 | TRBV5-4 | TGTGCCAGCAGCTTGGAGGGACTAGCGTTAGACCAAGAGACCCAGTACTTC | CASSLEGLALDQETQYF
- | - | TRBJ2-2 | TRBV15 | TGTGCCACCAGCAGAGATCTTTCAGGCACCGGGGAGCTGTTTTTT | CATSRDLSGTGELFF
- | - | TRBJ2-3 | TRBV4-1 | TGCGCCAGCAGCCAAACGGTTCCGATGGCGCAGTATTTT | CASSQTVPMAQYF
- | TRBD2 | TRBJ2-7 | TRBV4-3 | TGCGCCAGCAGCCAAGATGCGATTAGCGGGAGGTCGGCCTCCTCCTACGAGCAGTACTTC | CASSQDAISGRSASSYEQYF
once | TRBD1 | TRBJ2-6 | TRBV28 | TGTGCCAGCAGCCGGGACAGGGGGCGAATGGCCAACGTCCTGACTTTC | CASSRDRGRMANVLTF
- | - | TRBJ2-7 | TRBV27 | TGTGCCTCAGCACCGAGCTCCTACGAGCAGTACTTC | CASAPSSYEQYF
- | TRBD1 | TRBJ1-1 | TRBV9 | TGTGCCAGCAGCGTCCACCCGACAGGGGGCTTGTTCACTGAAGCTTTCTTT | CASSVHPTGGLFTEAFF
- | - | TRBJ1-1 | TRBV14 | TGTGCCAGCAGCCAAGTTCGTCAGCCAGGCGTAGCTTTCTTT | CASSQVRQPGVAFF
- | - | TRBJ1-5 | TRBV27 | TGTGCCAGCACCGCTGGGACTTCCAATCAGCCCCAGCATTTT | CASTAGTSNQPQHF
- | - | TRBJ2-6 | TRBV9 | TGTGCCAGCAGCGTAAGTGGGGCCAACGTCCTGACTTTC | CASSVSGANVLTF
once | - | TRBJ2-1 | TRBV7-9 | TGTGCCAGCAGCCCACAACAGGGTATGTCCTACAATGAGCAGTTCTTC | CASSPQQGMSYNEQFF
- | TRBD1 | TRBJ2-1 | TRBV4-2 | TGTGCCAGCAGCGTTAGGGGGCCCTCCCACAATGAGCAGTTCTTC | CASSVRGPSHNEQFF
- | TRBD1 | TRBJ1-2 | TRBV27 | TGTGCCAGCAGTACAAGGACAGGGGGCACGCGGAACTATGGCTACACCTTC | CASSTRTGGTRNYGYTF
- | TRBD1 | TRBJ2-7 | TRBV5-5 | TGTGCCAGCAGCCCCTACAGGACAGGGGGCTACGAGCAGTACTTC | CASSPYRTGGYEQYF
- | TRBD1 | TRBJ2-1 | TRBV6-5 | TGTGCCAGCAGTTCCAGGGGGCAATACAATGAGCAGTTCTTC | CASSSRGQYNEQFF
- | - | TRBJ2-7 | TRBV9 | TGTGCCAGCAGCGCCCCAGGGGCCCGCTACGAGCAGTACTTC | CASSAPGARYEQYF
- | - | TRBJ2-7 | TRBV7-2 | TGTGCCAGCAGCTTATGGTGGTCCTACGAGCAGTACTTC | CASSLWWSYEQYF
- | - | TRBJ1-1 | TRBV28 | TGTGCCAGCAGCCCGGACTTGAACACTGAAGCTTTCTTT | CASSPDLNTEAFF